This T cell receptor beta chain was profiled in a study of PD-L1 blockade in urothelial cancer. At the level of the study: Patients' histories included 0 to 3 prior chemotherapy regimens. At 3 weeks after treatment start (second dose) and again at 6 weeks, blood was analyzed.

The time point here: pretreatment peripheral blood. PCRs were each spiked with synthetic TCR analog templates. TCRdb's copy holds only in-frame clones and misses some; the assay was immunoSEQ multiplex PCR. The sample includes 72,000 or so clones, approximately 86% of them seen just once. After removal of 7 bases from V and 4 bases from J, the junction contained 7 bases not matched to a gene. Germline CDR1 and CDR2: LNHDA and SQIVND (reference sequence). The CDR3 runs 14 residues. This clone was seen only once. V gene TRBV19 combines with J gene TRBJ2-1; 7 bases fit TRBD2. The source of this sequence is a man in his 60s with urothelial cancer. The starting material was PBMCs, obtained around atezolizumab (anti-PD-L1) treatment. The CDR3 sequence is CASKGRELYNEQFF. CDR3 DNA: TGTGCCAGTAAAGGGAGGGAGCTATACAATGAGCAGTTCTTC.